The 6 T cell receptor beta chains below all came from one sample that was sequenced in a study of OX40 agonist ivuxolimab in advanced cancers. Profiled with immunoSEQ multiplex PCR; TCRdb holds only in-frame clones, not every one. Found here are 55,000 to 70,000 clones, less than 90% of them singletons; the top ten hold 3.4%. The sample here was CD4+ or CD8+ T cells sorted from blood, taken in a trial of the OX40 agonist ivuxolimab. These receptors were obtained from an adult with an advanced solid tumor such as melanoma, head and neck, liver or kidney cancer.

This clone was found a few times. This chain uses TRBV15 with TRBJ1-1; unclear D gene. Trimming stripped 2 bases from V and 6 bases from J, with 16 bases between. The germline V gene has CDR1 LNHNV and CDR2 YYDKDF (reference sequence). This CDR3 is 15 amino acids long. CDR3 in amino acids: CATSRSGSLRPEAFF. CDR3 coding DNA: TGTGCCACCAGCAGATCGGGCAGTTTGAGGCCTGAAGCTTTCTTT.

The chain couples TRBV4-3 to TRBJ2-1, with 9 bases identical to TRBD2. The germline V gene has CDR1 LGHNA and CDR2 YSLEER. J lost 0 bases, V lost 2 bases, and 14 bases had no gene match. This CDR3 region has 20 residues. CDR3 coding DNA: TGCGCCAGCAGCCAAACCTTAGCGGGGGAGCTGGGTAGCTCCTACAATGAGCAGTTCTTC. Residues: CASSQTLAGELGSSYNEQFF.

The chain recombines TRBV30 with TRBJ2-1; D might be TRBD2 (6 bases). The CDR3 contains 17 residues. The V end was cut by 4 bases, the J end by 1 base, with 20 bases between. The germline V gene encodes CDR1 GTSNPN and CDR2 SVGIG (reference sequence). The chain's CDR3 is CAWTLRSRGGSYNEQFF. The DNA of the CDR3 is TGTGCCTGGACCCTCAGGAGTCGGGGAGGATCCTACAATGAGCAGTTCTTC.

This CDR3 is CSARVSYGYTF. The CDR3 bases are TGCAGTGCTAGAGTCAGTTATGGCTACACCTTC. The chain uses TRBV20-1 and TRBJ1-2; D remains unclear. The CDR3 runs to 11 residues. V was shortened by 1 base and J by 5 bases, with 5 bases between the two germline ends. The germline CDR1 and CDR2 sequences are DFQATT and SNEGSKA (reference sequence).

This chain joins TRBV28 and TRBJ2-5; D gene ambiguous. The end of the DNA aligns better with TRBJ2-7, so the J call may be wrong. This CDR3 region has 11 residues. The germline CDR1 and CDR2 sequences are MDHEN and SYDVKM. The CDR3 DNA is TGTGCCAGCAGCTCACTCTACGAGCAGTACTTC. Amino acids: CASSSLYEQYF.

The V and J genes are TRBV2 and TRBJ1-3; D uncertain. The germline gives CDR1 SNHLY, CDR2 FYNNEI. V dropped 2 bases and J dropped 4 bases, with 9 bases sitting between them. This CDR3 region has 14 residues. The CDR3 region is CASSERGGGNTIYF. The DNA of the CDR3 is TGTGCCAGCAGTGAACGGGGAGGAGGAAACACCATATATTTT.